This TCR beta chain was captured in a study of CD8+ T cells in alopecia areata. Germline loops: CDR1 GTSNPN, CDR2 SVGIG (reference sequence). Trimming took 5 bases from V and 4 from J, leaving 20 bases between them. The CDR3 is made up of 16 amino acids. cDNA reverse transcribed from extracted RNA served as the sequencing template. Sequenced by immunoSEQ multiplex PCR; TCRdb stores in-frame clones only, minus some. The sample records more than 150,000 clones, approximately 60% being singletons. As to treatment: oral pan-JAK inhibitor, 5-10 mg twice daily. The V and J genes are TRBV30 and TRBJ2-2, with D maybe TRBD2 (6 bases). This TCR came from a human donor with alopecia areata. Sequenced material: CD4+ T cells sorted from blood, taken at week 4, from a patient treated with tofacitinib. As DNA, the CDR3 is TGTGCCTGGCATAGGAGGGCAGGGAGGAGCACCGGGGAGCTGTTTTTT. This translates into CAWHRRAGRSTGELFF.